This TCR beta chain came from a study of cytomegalovirus exposure and HLA in healthy donors. Germline CDR1 MGHRA, CDR2 YSYEKL. The CDR3 sequence is 17 residues long. Trimming removed 1 base from V and 1 base from J; junction bases left unmatched: 5. Study outcomes and limitations: An analysis that was carried out later associated about 17,000 TCR beta sequences with HLA alleles at 0.05 false discovery rate.

Primers for the PCR totalled 60 Vbeta and 13 Jbeta. In the authors' methods: In a later analysis, of approximately 81 million unique beta chains, approximately 10 million appeared in at least two donors. The table came from immunoSEQ multiplex PCR; TCRdb's copy has only in-frame clones and leaves some out. From that table come the V and J calls and clone size; the DNA was used to work out D and trimming. Among 190,000 or so clones, approximately 79% were seen once, and the ten largest hold over 1.5%. As regards this clone: Its antigen is undetermined.

Each donor's status was that of a healthy bone marrow donor. The sample consisted of PBMCs. The chain links TRBV4-1 to TRBJ1-3, with 9 bases aligning to TRBD1. This sequence originates from a girl between 5 and 17 years old in good health and CMV-seropositive. CDR3 DNA sequence: TGCGCCAGCAGCCAAGGTACAGGGGGCTATTCTGGAAACACCATATATTTT. Translation gives CASSQGTGGYSGNTIYF.